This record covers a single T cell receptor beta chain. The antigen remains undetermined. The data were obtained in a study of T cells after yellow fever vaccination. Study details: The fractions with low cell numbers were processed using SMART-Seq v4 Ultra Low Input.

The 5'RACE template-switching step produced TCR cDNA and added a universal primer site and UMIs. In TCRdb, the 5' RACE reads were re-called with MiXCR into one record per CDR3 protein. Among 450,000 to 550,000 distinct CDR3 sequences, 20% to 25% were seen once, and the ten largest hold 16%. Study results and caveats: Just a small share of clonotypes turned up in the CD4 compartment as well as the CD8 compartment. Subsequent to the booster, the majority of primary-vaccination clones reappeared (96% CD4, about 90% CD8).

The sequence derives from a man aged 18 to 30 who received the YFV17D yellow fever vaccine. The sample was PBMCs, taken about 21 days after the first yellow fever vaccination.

In nucleotides, the CDR3 is TGTGCCAGCAGCTTCCGCGGGGGGCCCTACAATGAGCAGTTCTTC. Encoded protein: CASSFRGGPYNEQFF. The rearrangement uses TRBV7-9 and TRBJ2-1, with 8 bases lining up with TRBD2. CDR1 is SEHNR, CDR2 FQNEAQ, per germline (reference sequence). With V trimmed by 3 bases and J by 2 bases, 3 bases remained unmatched. The CDR3 contains 15 residues. Full variable domain (rest looked up from reference TRBV7-9 and TRBJ2-1): DTGVSQNPRHKITKRGQNVTFRCDPISEHNRLYWYRQTLGQGPEFLTYFQNEAQLEKSRLLSDRFSAERPKGSFSTLEIQRTEQGDSAMYLCASSFRGGPYNEQFFGPGTRLTVL.